The T cell receptor (beta chain) under discussion was sequenced for a study of T cells in localized non-small cell lung cancer. Study-level points and caveats: Prolonged overall survival went with higher T cell density in the blood. Sequencing involved a lone tumor region, leaving heterogeneity possible. Adjacent lung was found to contain a median roughly 60 of the top 100 tumor clones. In uninvolved adjacent lung, T cell clonality reached its highest value, exceeding tumor.

Profiling relied on immunoSEQ multiplex PCR, and the TCRdb table lists in-frame clones only, not all of them. Here the sample spans about 40,000 clones, around 90% being singletons. The J segment lost 6 bases and the V segment lost 1 base, leaving 6 bases of the junction unmatched. The CDR3 is 16 amino acids. CDR1 and CDR2 (germline): LNHDA, SQIVND (reference sequence). Comment on this clone: What it binds is not known.

The sequence was collected from a woman aged 40-69 years with stage II lung adenocarcinoma. Sequences were derived from PBMCs, sampled before any cancer treatment. The chain combines TRBV19 with TRBJ2-2; the match to TRBD1 covers 9 bases. The CDR3: CASSIGGDRDPGELFF. The CDR3 DNA reads TGTGCCAGTAGTATAGGAGGGGACAGGGATCCCGGGGAGCTGTTTTTT.